This TCR beta chain was profiled in a study of T-cell reconstitution after alpha-beta-depleted transplantation in children. General study findings and limits: Several hundred graft clones that had expanded were reportedly the source of alpha-beta T cells about two months after transplant.

Preparation of the TCRbeta library was carried out with unique molecular identifiers. TCRdb re-called the PCR reads through MiXCR, storing one row per CDR3 protein. The sample records roughly 500,000 distinct CDR3 sequences, 8% to 11% being singletons. This clonotype was counted many times. Its antigen is still unknown. The CDR3 loop spans 14 amino acids. The germline V gene encodes CDR1 DFQATT and CDR2 SNEGSKA (reference sequence). The receptor was isolated from a child younger than 10 with inherited bone marrow failure, due to receive a stem cell transplant. The specimen comprised PBMCs, sampled before TCRalphabeta/CD19-depleted stem cell transplant. The chain links TRBV20-1 to TRBJ1-2; the D gene is possibly TRBD1 (5 bases). For the CDR3, the DNA is TGCAGCGGTACGGCAGGGCCTATTAACTATGGCTACACCTTC. It yields the protein CSGTAGPINYGYTF.